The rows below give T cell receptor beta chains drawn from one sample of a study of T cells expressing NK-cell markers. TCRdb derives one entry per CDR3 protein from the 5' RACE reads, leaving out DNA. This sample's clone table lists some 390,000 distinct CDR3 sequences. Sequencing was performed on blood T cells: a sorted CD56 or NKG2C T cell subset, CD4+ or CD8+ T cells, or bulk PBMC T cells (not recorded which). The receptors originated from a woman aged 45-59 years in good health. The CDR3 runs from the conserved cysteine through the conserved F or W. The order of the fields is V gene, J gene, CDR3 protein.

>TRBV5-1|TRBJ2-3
CASSSRTSGRNTQYF
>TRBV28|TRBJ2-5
CASSLIGGMGETQYF
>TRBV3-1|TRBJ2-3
CASSQDRDAGSWDTQYF
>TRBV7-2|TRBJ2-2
CASSFLTSGTGELFF
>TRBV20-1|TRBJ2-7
CSALSSGNEQYF
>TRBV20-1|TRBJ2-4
CSATGLIAKNIQYF
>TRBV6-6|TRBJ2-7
CASSDPGQGVYEQYF
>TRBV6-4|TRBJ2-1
CASSTQQGNEQFF
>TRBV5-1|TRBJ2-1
CASSHRQGPNLNEQFF
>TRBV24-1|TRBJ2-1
CATSDLYRVENNEQFF
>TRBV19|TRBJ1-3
CASSILASGNTIYF
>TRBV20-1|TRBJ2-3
CSARSWTSGITDTQYF
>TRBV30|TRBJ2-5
CAWSGTQARARKETQYF
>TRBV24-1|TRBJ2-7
CATSDLNDEQYF
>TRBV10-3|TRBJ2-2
CAISSGGSGTAGELFF
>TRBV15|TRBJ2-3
CATSGITLEEKDTQYF
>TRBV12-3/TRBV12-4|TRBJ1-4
CASSLYGGKLFF
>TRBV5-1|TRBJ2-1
CASLHRVSVNEQFF
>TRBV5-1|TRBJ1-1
CASSSVNRDSLLAFF
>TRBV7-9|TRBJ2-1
CASSSLGHQDEQFF